A selection of T cell receptor beta chains follows, all from one sample in a study of siplizumab effects on memory and regulatory T cells. Method: immunoSEQ multiplex PCR; TCRdb's copy keeps in-frame clones and lacks some. Of just over 60,000 clones in the sample, around three quarters were seen once. Sequencing was done on a sample of memory CD4+ T cells sorted from blood. These receptors all come from a human donor in good health. Each CDR3 is given with its conserved first and last residue. Each record gives: J gene, D gene, clone size, V gene, CDR3 DNA, CDR3 protein. The D gene is left open where the match is weak. Clone size is stated in some rows and not others, as once, few, many or a class when expanded.

TRBJ2-7 TRBD1 once TRBV7-3 TGTGCCAGCAGCTCCGGACAGGGGACGCTATACGAGCAGTACTTC CASSSGQGTLYEQYF
TRBJ2-3 TRBD1 - TRBV29-1 TGCAGCATTAAAACCGGCCGGGACAGGGGATTCGATACGCAGTATTTT CSIKTGRDRGFDTQYF
TRBJ1-3 - - TRBV6-1 TGTGCCAGCAGTGTAGCGGGGCGCAGAGGAAACACCATATATTTT CASSVAGRRGNTIYF
TRBJ2-3 TRBD2 - TRBV6-6 TGTGCCAGCAGTGCCCTGCGGGGGGGCGGGGCAGATACGCAGTATTTT CASSALRGGGADTQYF
TRBJ2-7 - - TRBV4-1 TGCGCCAGCAGCCGTTCGACAGTGCTCAGCTCCTACGAGCAGTACTTC CASSRSTVLSSYEQYF
TRBJ2-7 - - TRBV27 TGTGCCAGCAGTTTAGAACCCTTCGGGGGCACCTACGAGCAGTACTTC CASSLEPFGGTYEQYF
TRBJ2-4 TRBD1 - TRBV19 TGTGCCAGTCGACACTCCGGACAGGCGAGAGCCAAAAACATTCAGTACTTC CASRHSGQARAKNIQYF
TRBJ2-3 - - TRBV9 TGTGCCAGCAGCGTAGAGAACACAGATACGCAGTATTTT CASSVENTDTQYF
TRBJ1-2 - - TRBV28 TGTGCCAGCAGTCCAGAAGCAGGGTTTAACGGCTACACCTTC CASSPEAGFNGYTF
TRBJ2-7 TRBD2 - TRBV7-2 TGTGCCAGCAGCGCGGGACTAGCGGGGATTTACGAGCAGTACTTC CASSAGLAGIYEQYF
TRBJ2-2 TRBD2 - TRBV5-1 TGCGCCAGCAGTACATCCGGGACTAGCGGAACGAACACCGGGGAGCTGTTTTTT CASSTSGTSGTNTGELFF